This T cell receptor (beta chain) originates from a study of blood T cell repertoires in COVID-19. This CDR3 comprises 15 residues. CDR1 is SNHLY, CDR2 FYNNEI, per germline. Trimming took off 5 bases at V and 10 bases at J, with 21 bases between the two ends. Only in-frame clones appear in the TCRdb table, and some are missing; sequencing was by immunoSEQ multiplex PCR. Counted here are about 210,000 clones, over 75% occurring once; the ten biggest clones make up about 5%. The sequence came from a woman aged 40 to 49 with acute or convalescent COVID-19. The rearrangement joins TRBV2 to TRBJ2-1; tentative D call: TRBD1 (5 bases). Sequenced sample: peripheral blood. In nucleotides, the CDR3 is TGTGCCAGCAGTCAACGCTCGTTCAGGGTAGAGGAGCAGTTCTTC. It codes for CASSQRSFRVEEQFF.